This is a list of T cell receptor beta chains from one sample in a study of CD8 T cells in Susac syndrome. MiXCR was run by TCRdb on the immunoSEQ multiplex PCR reads, yielding one entry per CDR3 protein. The data hold 45,000 or so distinct CDR3 sequences, with 80% to 95% observed a single time. Sequenced: CD8+ T cells from PBMCs. These TCRs come from a human donor in good health. Both conserved end residues are part of each CDR3. The D gene is left open where the match is weak. The size of a clone is reported for some rows only, either as once, few or many, or as a class for expanded clones.

v_call,j_call,d_call,clone_size,cdr3_aa,cdr3_nt
TRBV14,TRBJ2-1,-,-,CASSVANEQFF,TGTGCCAGCAGCGTAGCCAATGAGCAGTTCTTC
TRBV28,TRBJ1-2,-,once,CASSLSTSRRGYTF,TGTGCCAGCAGTTTATCGACTTCTAGACGGGGCTACACCTTC
TRBV5-5,TRBJ1-2,-,-,CASSVDGNYGYTF,TGTGCCAGCAGCGTCGACGGGAACTATGGCTACACCTTC
TRBV5-1,TRBJ2-1,-,few,CASSLPGPEQFF,TGCGCCAGCAGCTTGCCGGGACCTGAGCAGTTCTTC
TRBV18,TRBJ2-4,-,-,CASSPNITLVWGGKNIQYF,TGTGCCAGCTCACCAAATATAACCCTTGTTTGGGGAGGAAAAAACATTCAGTACTTC
TRBV20-1,TRBJ2-2,TRBD1,-,CSAGSAGQGPGELFF,TGCAGTGCTGGTTCCGCGGGACAGGGGCCCGGGGAGCTGTTTTTT
TRBV19,TRBJ2-4,-,-,CASSTRTSLAKNIQYF,TGTGCCAGTAGTACCCGGACATCTTTAGCCAAAAACATTCAGTACTTC
TRBV19,TRBJ2-7,-,-,CASSISAPAEQYF,TGTGCCAGTAGTATCAGTGCACCGGCAGAGCAGTACTTC
TRBV4-1,TRBJ2-1,-,once,CASSQAGWDRFF,TGCGCCAGCAGCCAAGCGGGGTGGGATCGGTTCTTC
TRBV28,TRBJ2-7,-,-,CASSFAGFYEQYF,TGTGCCAGCAGTTTTGCCGGATTCTACGAGCAGTACTTC
TRBV6-2/TRBV6-3,TRBJ1-1,TRBD1,few,CASSPSSGQKMNTEAFF,TGTGCCAGCAGTCCCTCCTCGGGACAGAAAATGAACACTGAAGCTTTCTTT
TRBV2,TRBJ1-3,-,-,CASISSGFRNTIYF,TGTGCCAGCATTTCCTCGGGGTTCAGAAACACCATATATTTT
TRBV7-9,TRBJ2-1,TRBD2,-,CASSPPSGVYNEQFF,TGTGCCAGCAGCCCCCCCAGCGGGGTTTACAATGAGCAGTTCTTC
TRBV29-1,TRBJ1-1,-,-,CSVEGWPTKSDTEAFF,TGCAGCGTTGAAGGTTGGCCTACCAAATCCGACACTGAAGCTTTCTTT
TRBV20-1,TRBJ2-1,-,-,CSAGEYNEQFF,TGCAGTGCTGGGGAATACAATGAGCAGTTCTTC
TRBV27,TRBJ2-2,-,-,CASSLLFENTGELFF,TGTGCCAGCAGTTTACTGTTTGAGAACACCGGGGAGCTGTTTTTT
TRBV20-1,TRBJ1-5,-,-,CSARGRGAVSNQPQHF,TGCAGTGCTAGAGGTCGGGGAGCAGTGAGCAATCAGCCCCAGCATTTT
TRBV5-1,TRBJ2-7,TRBD1,few,CASSRPGQGSYEQYF,TGCGCCAGCAGCCGGCCGGGACAGGGGTCCTACGAGCAGTACTTC
TRBV27,TRBJ2-1,-,-,CASSWQGDYNEQFF,TGTGCCAGCAGTTGGCAGGGTGACTACAATGAGCAGTTCTTC
TRBV5-1,TRBJ2-1,TRBD2,-,CATRTSGTLMGEQFF,TGCGCCACCAGGACTAGCGGCACCCTAATGGGTGAGCAGTTCTTC
TRBV27,TRBJ2-7,TRBD1,-,CASSIQGSENEQYF,TGTGCCAGCAGCATACAGGGGAGCGAAAACGAGCAGTACTTC
TRBV2,TRBJ2-5,-,-,CASSEKVTPETQYF,TGTGCCAGCAGTGAAAAGGTGACCCCGGAGACCCAGTACTTC
TRBV27,TRBJ2-7,TRBD2,-,CASSFSGRAYEQYF,TGTGCCAGCAGTTTTAGCGGGAGGGCTTACGAGCAGTACTTC
TRBV5-6,TRBJ2-1,TRBD1,-,CASSPRDRGPLNEQFF,TGTGCCAGCAGCCCCCGGGACAGGGGACCGCTCAATGAGCAGTTCTTC
TRBV5-6,TRBJ2-1,TRBD2,once,CASSWGLAVDEQFF,TGTGCCAGCAGCTGGGGACTAGCGGTCGATGAGCAGTTCTTC
TRBV19,TRBJ2-7,TRBD1,-,CASSMGTGGYEQYF,TGTGCCAGTAGTATGGGGACAGGAGGCTACGAGCAGTACTTC
TRBV5-1,TRBJ2-5,-,-,CASSFMGGRETQYF,TGCGCCAGCAGCTTCATGGGGGGCCGAGAGACCCAGTACTTC
TRBV7-2,TRBJ2-1,TRBD2,-,CASSLGLAGTYNEQFF,TGTGCCAGCAGCTTAGGGCTAGCGGGAACTTACAATGAGCAGTTCTTC
TRBV5-6,TRBJ2-7,-,-,CASSRGSLDEQYF,TGTGCCAGCAGTCGGGGCAGCCTAGACGAGCAGTACTTC
TRBV29-1,TRBJ1-1,-,-,CSVDGRNTEAFF,TGCAGCGTTGACGGTAGGAACACTGAAGCTTTCTTT
TRBV4-2,TRBJ2-1,-,-,CASSQLSTEIYNEQFF,TGTGCCAGCAGCCAACTATCGACCGAGATCTACAATGAGCAGTTCTTC
TRBV27,TRBJ2-7,-,-,CASSLPGAGIHEQYF,TGTGCCAGCAGTTTGCCCGGGGCAGGGATACACGAGCAGTACTTC
TRBV27,TRBJ2-7,TRBD1,-,CASSLSGQGVYEQYF,TGTGCCAGCAGTTTATCAGGCCAGGGGGTCTACGAGCAGTACTTC
TRBV12-5,TRBJ2-1,TRBD2,-,CASAADAGGPGFF,TGTGCTAGTGCCGCCGATGCGGGAGGGCCGGGGTTCTTC
TRBV7-9,TRBJ2-5,TRBD1,-,CASSSGTALMEYF,TGTGCCAGCAGCTCGGGGACAGCCCTAATGGAGTACTTC
TRBV29-1,TRBJ2-7,-,-,CSVEAGPREQYF,TGCAGCGTTGAGGCAGGGCCGAGGGAGCAGTACTTC
TRBV27,TRBJ2-1,TRBD2,-,CASILTLAGGPGEQFF,TGTGCCAGCATATTGACCCTAGCGGGAGGGCCGGGAGAGCAGTTCTTC
TRBV20-1,TRBJ2-2,-,once,CSARVGGRTTGELFF,TGCAGTGCTAGAGTGGGGGGACGGACGACCGGGGAGCTGTTTTTT
TRBV20-1,TRBJ2-1,-,-,CSARTINEQFF,TGCAGTGCCCGGACCATAAATGAGCAGTTCTTC
TRBV6-5,TRBJ2-7,TRBD2,-,CASSYSEAGANGEQYF,TGTGCCAGCAGTTACTCGGAAGCGGGAGCAAACGGGGAGCAGTACTTC
TRBV7-9,TRBJ2-1,TRBD1,-,CASSPPGQHYNEQFF,TGTGCCAGCAGCCCCCCGGGACAGCACTACAATGAGCAGTTCTTC